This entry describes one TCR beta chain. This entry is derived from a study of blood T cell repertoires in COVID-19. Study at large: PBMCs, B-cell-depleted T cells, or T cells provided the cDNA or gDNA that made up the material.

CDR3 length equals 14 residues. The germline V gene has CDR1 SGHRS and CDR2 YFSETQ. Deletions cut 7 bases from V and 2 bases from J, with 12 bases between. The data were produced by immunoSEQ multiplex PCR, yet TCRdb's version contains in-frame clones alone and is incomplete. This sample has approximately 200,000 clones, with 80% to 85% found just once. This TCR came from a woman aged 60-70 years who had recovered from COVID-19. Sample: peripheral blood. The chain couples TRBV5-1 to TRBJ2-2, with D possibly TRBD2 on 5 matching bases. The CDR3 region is CASRAEPNTGELFF. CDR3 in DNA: TGCGCCAGCCGAGCGGAACCCAACACCGGGGAGCTGTTTTTT.